The present T cell receptor beta chain was sequenced within a study of Ad26.COV2.S vaccination and SARS-CoV-2 variants. Study at large: Ad26.COV2.S, an intramuscular injection, was given once or twice 56 days apart.

Some clones are missing from TCRdb's copy, which holds only in-frame ones; the method was immunoSEQ multiplex PCR. The sample carries hundreds of thousands of clones, about 90% recorded once. Treatment in this sample: 15 to 20 received Ad26.COV2.S at low or high dose, single or two shots; roughly 5 received placebo; per-sample allocation not given. All samples were drawn on day 63, counting from the first vaccine or placebo injection. The CDR3 has 14 residues. J was trimmed by 2 bases and V by 8 bases; bases with no gene match: 5. Germline V gene data show CDR1 as SEHNR and CDR2 as FQNEAQ (reference sequence).

The receptor's source is a person between 18 and 59 years old who received the Ad26.COV2.S COVID-19 vaccine or a placebo. The V gene is TRBV7-9, the J gene TRBJ2-5; 10 nucleotides agree with TRBD1. Here the sequenced sample was peripheral blood, taken in a trial of Ad26.COV2.S vaccine versus placebo. This CDR3 is CASDRGPNQETQYF. The CDR3 DNA follows: TGTGCCAGCGACAGGGGGCCCAATCAAGAGACCCAGTACTTC. The entire variable domain, with the rest obtained from reference TRBV7-9 and TRBJ2-5, is as follows: DTGVSQNPRHKITKRGQNVTFRCDPISEHNRLYWYRQTLGQGPEFLTYFQNEAQLEKSRLLSDRFSAERPKGSFSTLEIQRTEQGDSAMYLCASDRGPNQETQYFGPGTRLLVL.